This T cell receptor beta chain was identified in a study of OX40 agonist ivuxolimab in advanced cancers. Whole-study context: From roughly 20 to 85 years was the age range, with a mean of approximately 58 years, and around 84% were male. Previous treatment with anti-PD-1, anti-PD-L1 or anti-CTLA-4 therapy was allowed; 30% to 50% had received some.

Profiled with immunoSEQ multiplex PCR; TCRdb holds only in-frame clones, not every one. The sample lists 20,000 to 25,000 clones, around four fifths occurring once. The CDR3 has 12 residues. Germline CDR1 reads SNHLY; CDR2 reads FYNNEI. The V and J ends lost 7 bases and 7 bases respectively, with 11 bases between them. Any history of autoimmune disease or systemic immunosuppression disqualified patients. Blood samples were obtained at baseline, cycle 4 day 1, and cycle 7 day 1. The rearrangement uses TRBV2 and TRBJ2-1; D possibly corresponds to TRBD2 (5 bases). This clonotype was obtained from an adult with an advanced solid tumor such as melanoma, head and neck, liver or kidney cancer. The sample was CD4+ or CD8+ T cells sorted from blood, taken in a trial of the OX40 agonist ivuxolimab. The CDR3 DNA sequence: TGTGCCAGCATGGGCGGGCGTAATGAGCAGTTCTTC. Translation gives CASMGGRNEQFF.